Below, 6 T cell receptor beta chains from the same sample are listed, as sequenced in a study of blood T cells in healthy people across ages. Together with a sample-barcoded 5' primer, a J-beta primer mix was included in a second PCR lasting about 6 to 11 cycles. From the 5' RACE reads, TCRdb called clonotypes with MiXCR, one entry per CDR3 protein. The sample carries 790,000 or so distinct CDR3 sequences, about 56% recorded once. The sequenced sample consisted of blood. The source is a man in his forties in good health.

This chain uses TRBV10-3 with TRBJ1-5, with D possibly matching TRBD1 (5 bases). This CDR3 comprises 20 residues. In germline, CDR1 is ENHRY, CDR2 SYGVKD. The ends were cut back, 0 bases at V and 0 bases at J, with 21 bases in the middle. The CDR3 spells CAISESTRRGRSNSNQPQHF. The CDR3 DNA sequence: TGTGCCATCAGTGAGTCGACTCGTCGGGGCAGATCAAATAGCAATCAGCCCCAGCATTTT.

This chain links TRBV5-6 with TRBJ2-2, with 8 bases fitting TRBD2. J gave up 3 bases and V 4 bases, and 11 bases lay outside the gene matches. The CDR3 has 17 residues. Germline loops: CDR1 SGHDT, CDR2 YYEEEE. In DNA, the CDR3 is TGTGCCAGCAGCGGAAGGACGGGGGGGAGGCACACCGGGGAGCTGTTTTTT. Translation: CASSGRTGGRHTGELFF.

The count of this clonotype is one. This CDR3 reads CASAFRDSALNYGYTF. The CDR3 DNA follows: TGTGCCAGCGCCTTCCGGGACTCCGCCCTGAACTATGGCTACACCTTC. The chain joins TRBV6-1 to TRBJ1-2; possible D gene TRBD1, 5 bases. Trimming took off 8 bases at V and 2 bases at J, with 21 bases between the two ends. This CDR3 comprises 16 residues. Looked up from germline, CDR1 is MNHNS and CDR2 is SASEGT.

The CDR3 DNA reads as TGTGCCAGCAGTTTAATCGGGGGAAAGAACACTGAAGCTTTCTTT. The encoded protein is CASSLIGGKNTEAFF. The V and J genes are TRBV12-3 or TRBV12-4 and TRBJ1-1; perhaps TRBD1 as D (5 bases). V was pared by 2 bases and J by 1 base, with 11 bases between. CDR3 length equals 15 residues.

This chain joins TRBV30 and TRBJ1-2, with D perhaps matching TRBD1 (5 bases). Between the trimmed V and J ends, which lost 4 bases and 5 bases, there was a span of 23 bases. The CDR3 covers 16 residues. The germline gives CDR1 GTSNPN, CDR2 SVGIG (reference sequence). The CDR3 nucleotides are TGTGCCTGGACAAAAGTTGGGACGAGACTTCAGTATGGCTACACCTTC. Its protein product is CAWTKVGTRLQYGYTF.

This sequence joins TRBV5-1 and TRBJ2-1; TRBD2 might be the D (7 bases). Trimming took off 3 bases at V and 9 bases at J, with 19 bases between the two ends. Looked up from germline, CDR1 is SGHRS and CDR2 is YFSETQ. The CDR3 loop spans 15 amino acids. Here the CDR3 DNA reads TGCGCCAGCAGCTGGGGCGCGGGGGCAAACGGTGAGCAGTTCTTC. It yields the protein CASSWGAGANGEQFF.